The rows below give T cell receptor beta chains drawn from one sample of a study of T-cell memory formation after mild COVID-19. TCRdb redid the calling of the 5' RACE reads with MiXCR, one entry per CDR3 protein. The sample has approximately 350,000 distinct CDR3 sequences, under 15% seen once. Sample: PBMCs or a T cell subset sorted from them (not recorded which). The source of these receptors is a young man who had mild COVID-19 (a few samples of this study predate the infection). Cell type and time point are not known. CDR3s include the opening cysteine and the closing phenylalanine or tryptophan. The D gene is left open where the match is weak. Only some rows state a clone size, as once, few, many or a class for expanded clones.

clone size,D gene,V gene,J gene,CDR3 DNA,CDR3 protein
many,NA,TRBV7-6,TRBJ2-5,TGTGCCAGCAGCCGGGGATACCAAGAGACCCAGTACTTC,CASSRGYQETQYF
few,NA,TRBV20-1,TRBJ1-4,TGCAGTGCCCTATCCAACAGGGCGACTAATGAAAAACTGTTTTTT,CSALSNRATNEKLFF
few,TRBD2,TRBV7-2,TRBJ2-1,TGTGCCAGCAGCCGACTAGCCAGTGAGCAGTTCTTC,CASSRLASEQFF
few,TRBD1,TRBV5-8,TRBJ2-3,TGTGCCAGCAGCCTATGGACAGGGGATCCAGATACGCAGTATTTT,CASSLWTGDPDTQYF
few,NA,TRBV6-6,TRBJ1-4,TGTGCCAGCACCACCAGTTGGGGGGAGGTCAAACTGTTTTTT,CASTTSWGEVKLFF
few,NA,TRBV4-3,TRBJ2-1,TGCGCCAGCAGCCAGGCAGACCCCAGGGAATCCTACAATGAGCAGTTCTTC,CASSQADPRESYNEQFF
NA,NA,TRBV5-4,TRBJ2-1,TGTGCCAGCAGCCAAAAACAGGCCAATGAGCAGTTCTTC,CASSQKQANEQFF
NA,TRBD1,TRBV4-3,TRBJ2-7,TGCGCCAGCAGCCAGGCTCGACAGGGATACGAGCAGTACTTC,CASSQARQGYEQYF
many,NA,TRBV10-3,TRBJ2-7,TGTGCCATCAGTGGTGGGACATCGGAGGAGCAGTACTTC,CAISGGTSEEQYF
NA,NA,TRBV5-4,TRBJ2-5,TGTGCCAGCAGTTTAACCGGGAAGAGGACCCAGTACTTC,CASSLTGKRTQYF
few,NA,TRBV18,TRBJ1-1,TGTGCCAGCTCCACCACGCAAAACACTGAAGCTTTCTTT,CASSTTQNTEAFF
many,TRBD1,TRBV5-1,TRBJ2-2,TGCGCCAGCCGGGGACAGGGGAACACCGGGGAGCTGTTTTTT,CASRGQGNTGELFF
NA,NA,TRBV29-1,TRBJ2-3,TGCAGCGTTGAAGTGGCAGATACGCAGTATTTT,CSVEVADTQYF
NA,NA,TRBV27,TRBJ2-7,TGTGCCAGCAGTGGCGACAGCCGTCTTTACGAGCAGTACTTC,CASSGDSRLYEQYF
few,TRBD2,TRBV5-5,TRBJ2-1,TGTGCCAGCAGCTTGGCTCTTAGCGGGGGGTTCGATGAGCAGTTCTTC,CASSLALSGGFDEQFF
many,NA,TRBV7-6,TRBJ2-7,TGTGCCAGCAGCTTAGACGGATTCTACGAGCAGTACTTC,CASSLDGFYEQYF
many,TRBD1,TRBV12-3/TRBV12-4,TRBJ2-3,TGTGCCAGCAGTCTCGATCGACAGGGGAGCACAGATACGCAGTATTTT,CASSLDRQGSTDTQYF
few,NA,TRBV18,TRBJ1-1,TGTGCCAGCTCACCCCTTGACCTGGGCGCTGAAGCTTTCTTT,CASSPLDLGAEAFF
few,NA,TRBV9,TRBJ1-1,TGTGCCAGCAGCCCCCAGGGCGTTTCTGAAGCTTTCTTT,CASSPQGVSEAFF
few,NA,TRBV6-5,TRBJ1-2,TGTGCCAGCAGTTACTCTCAGGGGAATGGCTACACCTTC,CASSYSQGNGYTF
many,NA,TRBV7-2,TRBJ2-3,TGTGCCAGCAGCTTTCAATCGGGGAGCACAGATACGCAGTATTTT,CASSFQSGSTDTQYF
NA,TRBD2,TRBV7-9,TRBJ2-5,TGTGCCAGCAGTTATCCGGGACTAGCGGGGAGGGAGACCCAGTACTTC,CASSYPGLAGRETQYF
NA,NA,TRBV5-8,TRBJ2-1,TGTGCCAGCACCAATTCCAGGAACAATGAGCAGTTCTTC,CASTNSRNNEQFF
NA,NA,TRBV7-3,TRBJ2-3,TGTGCCAGCAGCGCCGGGCAGGGACCCACAGATACGCAGTATTTT,CASSAGQGPTDTQYF
NA,NA,TRBV7-2,TRBJ1-1,TGTGCCAGCACCTTCGGGAGAACTGAAGCTTTCTTT,CASTFGRTEAFF
few,NA,TRBV7-2,TRBJ2-4,TGTGCCAGCAGCTTAGAGCTACGGTGGAAGGTACTAGCCAAAAACATTCAGTACTTC,CASSLELRWKVLAKNIQYF
few,TRBD2,TRBV15,TRBJ2-3,TGTGCCACCAGAGATGGACTAGCGGGGGCCGATACGCAGTATTTT,CATRDGLAGADTQYF
NA,TRBD2,TRBV7-2,TRBJ2-3,TGTGCCAGCAGCCTCAGACTAGCGGGGCAAGGTTTGGGTACGCAGTATTTT,CASSLRLAGQGLGTQYF
few,NA,TRBV10-3,TRBJ2-7,TGTGCCATCAGTGATCTAGAGAAGCAGTACGAGCAGTACTTC,CAISDLEKQYEQYF
few,NA,TRBV7-3,TRBJ1-5,TGTGCCAGCAGCTTAATTTGGGTAGGGCAGCCCCAGCATTTT,CASSLIWVGQPQHF